This note documents a single TCR beta chain sequence. This entry is derived from a study of blood T cell repertoires in COVID-19. Assay: immunoSEQ multiplex PCR; the TCRdb copy retains only in-frame clones and omits some. The sample lists roughly 49,000 clones; about 83% were seen once. CDR1 and CDR2 from the germline V gene are MGHRA and YSYEKL. CDR3 length: 13 amino acids. V lost 1 base to trimming and J lost 4 bases, with 7 bases between them. The specimen sequenced was peripheral blood. The source of this sequence is a man aged 50 or older with acute or convalescent COVID-19. This chain joins TRBV4-1 and TRBJ2-5, with D perhaps TRBD2 (6 bases). The CDR3, as DNA: TGCGCCAGCAGCCAAGGGGGAGGAGAGACCCAGTACTTC. This encodes CASSQGGGETQYF.